What follows are 27 T cell receptor beta chains derived from one specimen sequenced in a study of graft-versus-host responses after intestinal transplantation. The antigens these receptors bind are not known. Measured with immunoSEQ multiplex PCR; TCRdb has only the in-frame clones, and not every one. The data show under 75,000 clones, roughly 89% seen once. The sample in question was unstimulated CD8+ T cells sorted from spleen or lymph node cells, obtained before transplant. These receptors all come from a human donor who was the organ donor for an intestinal transplant.

V gene TRBV11-2 combines with J gene TRBJ1-6; TRBD1 agrees at 11 bases. CDR3 length: 14 residues. Trimming took 3 bases from V and 17 from J; bases not matched to a gene: 9. The germline CDR1 and CDR2 sequences are SGHAT and FQNNGV. The CDR3 sequence: CASSLGTGGPWVHF. The CDR3 DNA reads TGTGCCAGCAGCTTGGGGACAGGGGGACCCTGGGTCCACTTT.

This clone was recorded once. The rearrangement links TRBV4-3 to TRBJ1-2; 8 bases match TRBD1. Germline V gives CDR1 LGHNA, CDR2 YSLEER. Losses at the gene ends were 0 bases for V and 5 bases for J; bases not matched to a gene: 14. The CDR3 length is 18 residues. The CDR3 bases are TGCGCCAGCAGCCAAGATCGGGCCTCTGACAGGGGCTTATATGGCTACACCTTC. Protein: CASSQDRASDRGLYGYTF.

The genes are TRBV4-3 and TRBJ1-5, with D hard to call. Trimming stripped 3 bases from V and 0 bases from J, with 15 bases between. Germline loops: CDR1 LGHNA, CDR2 YSLEER. The CDR3 is 17 amino acids. The DNA of the CDR3 is TGCGCCAGCAGCCAGAGTTTTATCCCTTATAGCAATCAGCCCCAGCATTTT. Protein sequence: CASSQSFIPYSNQPQHF.

The DNA of the CDR3 is TGCGCCAGCAGTGAGATTGGCAGCAATCAGCCCCAGCATTTT. Translation: CASSEIGSNQPQHF. The rearrangement joins TRBV10-2 to TRBJ1-5, with no clear D. There are 14 residues in the CDR3. The V end was cut by 2 bases, the J end by 1 base, with 6 bases between. The germline gives CDR1 WSHSY, CDR2 SAAADI.

The chain combines TRBV7-2 with TRBJ2-2, with 9 bases that match TRBD1. The length of the CDR3 is 19 residues. Trimming cost V 1 base and J 7 bases; bases outside gene matches: 16. Per the germline V gene, CDR1 is SGHTA and CDR2 is FQGNSA. Written as DNA, the CDR3 is TGTGCCAGCAGCTTAGATTTCAGGCTGGGACAGGGACTTGGCGGGGAGCTGTTTTTT. It is translated as CASSLDFRLGQGLGGELFF. Looking up the rest from reference TRBV7-2 and TRBJ2-2 gives the full variable domain: GAGVSQSPSNKVTEKGKDVELRCDPISGHTALYWYRQSLGQGLEFLIYFQGNSAPDKSGLPSDRFSAERTGGSVSTLTIQRTQQEDSAVYLCASSLDFRLGQGLGGELFFGEGSRLTVL.

This chain links TRBV20-1 with TRBJ1-1; D unresolved. Germline CDR1 DFQATT, CDR2 SNEGSKA (reference sequence). This CDR3 region has 11 residues. Trimming pared 1 base from V and 2 bases from J, leaving 2 bases between. Here the CDR3 DNA reads TGCAGTGCTAGAGCTAACACTGAAGCTTTCTTT. The encoded protein is CSARANTEAFF.

The sample holds a few counts of this clone. The V call is TRBV4-1, the J call TRBJ1-2, with a tentative D call TRBD1 (6 bases). The CDR3 is 15 residues long. V shed 2 bases and J shed 0 bases, with 10 bases lying between them. In germline, CDR1 is MGHRA, CDR2 YSYEKL. As DNA, the CDR3 is TGCGCCAGCAGCCAAAGGACAGAAACTAACTATGGCTACACCTTC. It translates to CASSQRTETNYGYTF.

With regard to this clone: An end of the junction does not agree with germline; a read error may underlie this. V is TRBV7-7 and J is TRBJ2-1; the D gene is possibly TRBD2 (6 bases). CDR1 and CDR2 from the germline V gene are SSHAT and FNYEAQ (reference sequence). This CDR3 region has 13 residues. The CDR3, as DNA: TGTGCTAGCAGCTTAGCGCTTGGGGGGAGGCAGTTCTTC. It encodes CASSLALGGRQFF.

The rearrangement links TRBV5-4 to TRBJ2-5; D might be TRBD2 (5 bases). This CDR3 has 16 amino acids. From germline, CDR1 is SGHNT and CDR2 YYREEE (reference sequence). V lost 0 bases, J lost 0 bases, and 12 bases lay in between. The CDR3 DNA reads as TGTGCCAGCAGCTTGGGCCCCCGGGGTAACCAAGAGACCCAGTACTTC. It encodes CASSLGPRGNQETQYF.

This chain links TRBV5-6 with TRBJ2-7; TRBD2 is a possible D gene (5 bases). Germline V gene lookup returns CDR1 SGHDT and CDR2 YYEEEE. V lost 2 bases to trimming and J lost 3 bases, with 15 bases between them. The CDR3 loop spans 15 amino acids. The CDR3 reads CASSLGLPTRYEQYV. The CDR3 coding sequence is TGTGCCAGCAGCTTAGGACTTCCCACCCGCTACGAGCAGTACGTC.

The sample holds one count of this clone. The chain couples TRBV6-1 to TRBJ2-3, with 8 bases that match TRBD2. This CDR3 is built from 13 residues. CDR1 and CDR2 (germline): MNHNS, SASEGT. V shed 9 bases, J shed 3 bases, and the junction held 5 bases outside the gene matches. CDR3: CASPTSETDTQYF. In DNA form, the CDR3 reads TGTGCCAGTCCGACTAGCGAGACAGATACGCAGTATTTT.

V is TRBV6-6 and J is TRBJ1-4, with D perhaps matching TRBD1 (6 bases). The CDR3 spans 15 residues. From germline, CDR1 is MNHNY and CDR2 SVGAGI (reference sequence). V gave up 7 bases and J gave up 8 bases, with 20 bases separating them. The CDR3 DNA reads as TGTGCCAGCAATGACCGGGACATCGGAGGAGAAAAACTGTTTTTT. This encodes CASNDRDIGGEKLFF.

The chain is built from TRBV5-1 and TRBJ2-3; D might be TRBD2 (5 bases). The CDR3 covers 15 residues. Trimming pared 2 bases from V and 3 bases from J, leaving 13 bases between. Looked up from germline, CDR1 is SGHRS and CDR2 is YFSETQ. In DNA form, the CDR3 reads TGCGCCAGCAGCTTCCTAGCACACTCTACAGATACGCAGTATTTT. It codes for CASSFLAHSTDTQYF.

This sequence joins TRBV7-9 and TRBJ2-7, with 7 bases aligning to TRBD2. V shed 3 bases and J 12 bases; nucleotides not matched to a gene: 5. CDR3 size: 11 residues. From germline, CDR1 is SEHNR and CDR2 FQNEAQ (reference sequence). The CDR3 sequence is CASSFGGVLYV. CDR3 sequence (DNA): TGTGCCAGCAGCTTTGGGGGGGTTCTGTACGTC.

This chain connects TRBV27 to TRBJ1-6; D ambiguous. The CDR3 has 14 amino acids. Germline CDR1 MNHEY, CDR2 SMNVEV (reference sequence). The V and J ends lost 1 base and 5 bases respectively, with 6 bases between them. The CDR3 region is CASSLWADNSPLHF. For the CDR3, the DNA is TGTGCCAGCAGTTTATGGGCAGATAATTCACCCCTCCACTTT.

This chain links TRBV19 with TRBJ2-1; D gene unclear. The CDR3 is 13 residues long. From germline, CDR1 is LNHDA and CDR2 SQIVND (reference sequence). With 3 bases removed from V and 15 bases from J, the gap between germline ends came to 18 bases. The CDR3 is CASSIMAGRPGFF. The CDR3 bases are TGTGCCAGTAGTATCATGGCTGGTCGTCCTGGGTTCTTC.

The rearrangement joins TRBV15 to TRBJ1-1; 8 nucleotides line up with TRBD1. The germline CDR1 and CDR2 sequences are LNHNV and YYDKDF (reference sequence). This CDR3 spans 15 amino acids. The V and J ends lost 2 bases and 1 base, in that order; junction bases with no gene match: 3. CDR3 DNA: TGTGCCACCAGCAGAACAGGGACAGGGAACACTGAAGCTTTCTTT. Its translation: CATSRTGTGNTEAFF. Variable domain in full (rest from reference TRBV15 and TRBJ1-1): DAMVIQNPRYQVTQFGKPVTLSCSQTLNHNVMYWYQQKSSQAPKLLFHYYDKDFNNEADTPDNFQSRRPNTSFCFLDIRSPGLGDTAMYLCATSRTGTGNTEAFFGQGTRLTVV.

The chain combines TRBV19 with TRBJ2-1; 8 positions match TRBD1. This CDR3 region has 13 residues. In germline, CDR1 is LNHDA, CDR2 SQIVND (reference sequence). V was pared by 9 bases and J by 8 bases, with 9 bases of the junction left unmatched. CDR3 coding DNA: TGTGCCAGCAGGGGGCGAGGGGACGATGAGCAGTTCTTC. Amino acids: CASRGRGDDEQFF.

This clone was detected only once. The chain combines TRBV6-5 with TRBJ2-3; 7 bases align to TRBD2. The CDR3 loop spans 15 amino acids. Looked up from germline, CDR1 is MNHEY and CDR2 is SVGAGI. The V segment lost 4 bases and the J segment 4 bases; nucleotides outside the gene matches: 8. CDR3 amino acids: CASSSRTSVSDTQYF. CDR3 sequence (DNA): TGTGCCAGCAGTTCCCGGACTAGTGTCTCAGATACGCAGTATTTT.

Worth noting for this clone: The CDR3 ends on some other residue instead of the conserved phenylalanine or tryptophan, so this is likely a read error. The chain employs TRBV7-9 and TRBJ2-3; 10 bases are a match to TRBD2. Unmatched junction bases numbered 1, after V lost 2 bases and J lost 2 bases. Germline-derived CDR1 and CDR2 are SEHNR and FQNEAQ (reference sequence). This CDR3 comprises 15 residues. This CDR3 is CASSLLAGDTDTQYL. As DNA, the CDR3 is TGTGCCAGCAGCTTACTAGCGGGAGACACAGATACGCAGTATCTT.

V gene TRBV6-5 combines with J gene TRBJ1-1; TRBD1 aligns across 12 bases. CDR3 length: 14 residues. Germline lookup yields CDR1 MNHEY and CDR2 SVGAGI. Germline trimming cut 2 bases from V and 7 bases from J; bases unmatched to any gene: 2. CDR3 in DNA: TGTGCCAGCAGTTACGGGACAGGGGGCCTTGAAGCTTTCTTT. Protein sequence: CASSYGTGGLEAFF.

The chain employs TRBV7-9 and TRBJ2-1; 7 bases agree with TRBD1. With V trimmed by 6 bases and J by 4 bases, 3 bases remained unmatched. The CDR3 extends over 13 amino acids. From germline, CDR1 is SEHNR and CDR2 FQNEAQ (reference sequence). Written as DNA, the CDR3 is TGTGCCAGCAGGCCGGGACAGTACAATGAGCAGTTCTTC. Protein: CASRPGQYNEQFF.

V and J are TRBV6-5 and TRBJ1-2; 8 bases align to TRBD1. V lost 2 bases to trimming and J lost 4 bases; unmatched junction nucleotides: 9. The CDR3 is 16 residues long. CDR1 and CDR2 (germline): MNHEY, SVGAGI. CDR3 coding DNA: TGTGCCAGCAGTTACGAGACAGGGGCTCTTGGCTATGGCTACACCTTC. Protein: CASSYETGALGYGYTF.

The chain couples TRBV6-6 to TRBJ2-1; D might be TRBD1 (6 bases). The V end lost 8 bases, the J end lost 9 bases, and 26 bases lay between the germline ends. In germline, CDR1 is MNHNY, CDR2 SVGAGI (reference sequence). The CDR3 is 16 residues long. The CDR3 coding sequence is TGTGCCAGCTCCTCCAGGGGCACGGATTCCGTCCTTGAGCAGTTCTTC. Protein product: CASSSRGTDSVLEQFF.

This clone was counted between two and nine times. The chain has TRBV9 and TRBJ1-2; D is undetermined. CDR3 length: 13 amino acids. Germline lookup yields CDR1 SGDLS and CDR2 YYNGEE. V was clipped by 0 bases and J by 3 bases, with 6 bases between them. The CDR3 region is CASSVVADYGYTF. The DNA for the CDR3 is TGTGCCAGCAGCGTAGTTGCGGACTATGGCTACACCTTC.

Only one count was recorded for this clone. The chain has TRBV28 and TRBJ1-5; possible D gene TRBD1, 5 bases. CDR1 and CDR2 from the germline V gene are MDHEN and SYDVKM. Trimming removed 2 bases at V and 0 bases at J, with 17 bases between. CDR3 length: 18 amino acids. The DNA for the CDR3 is TGTGCCAGCAGTTTACCCCGGCAGGGATGGTATAGCAATCAGCCCCAGCATTTT. Amino acids: CASSLPRQGWYSNQPQHF. Drawing the rest from reference TRBV28 and TRBJ1-5, the complete variable domain is DVKVTQSSRYLVKRTGEKVFLECVQDMDHENMFWYRQDPGLGLRLIYFSYDVKMKEKGDIPEGYSVSREKKERFSLILESASTNQTSMYLCASSLPRQGWYSNQPQHFGDGTRLSIL.

This chain uses TRBV11-2 with TRBJ1-6; perhaps TRBD1 as D (5 bases). V lost 2 bases to trimming and J lost 3 bases, with 11 bases between them. CDR3 length equals 16 residues. Germline assignment: CDR1 SGHAT and CDR2 FQNNGV. CDR3 sequence: CASSLSPQGYNSPLHF. CDR3 DNA: TGTGCCAGCAGCTTATCCCCCCAGGGCTATAATTCACCCCTCCACTTT.